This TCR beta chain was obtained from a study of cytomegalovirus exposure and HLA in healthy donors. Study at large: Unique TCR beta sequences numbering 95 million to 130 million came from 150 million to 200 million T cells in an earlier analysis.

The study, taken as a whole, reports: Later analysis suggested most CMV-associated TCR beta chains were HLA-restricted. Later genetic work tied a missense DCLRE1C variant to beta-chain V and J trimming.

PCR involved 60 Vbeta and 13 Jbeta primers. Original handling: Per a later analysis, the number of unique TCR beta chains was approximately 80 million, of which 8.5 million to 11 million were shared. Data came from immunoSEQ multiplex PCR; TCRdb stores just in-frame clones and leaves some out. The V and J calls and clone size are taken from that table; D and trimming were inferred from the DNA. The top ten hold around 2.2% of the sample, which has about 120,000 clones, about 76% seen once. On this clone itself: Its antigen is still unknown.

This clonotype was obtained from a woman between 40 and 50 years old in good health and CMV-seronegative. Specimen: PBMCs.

The CDR3: CASSSYRVLGYTF. The CDR3 DNA reads as TGTGCCAGCAGCTCATACAGGGTTTTAGGCTACACCTTC. This chain links TRBV7-8 with TRBJ1-2; tentative D call: TRBD1 (6 bases). There are 13 residues in the CDR3. In germline, CDR1 is SGHVS, CDR2 FQNEAQ. Trimming shortened V by 4 bases and J by 8 bases, and 14 bases separated the two germline ends.